These 31 T cell receptor beta chains originate from one sample sequenced in a study of T cell repertoires in cytomegalovirus infection. TCRdb recomputed calls from the reads with MiXCR, one row per CDR3 protein. Of around 180,000 distinct CDR3 sequences in the sample, approximately 19% are singletons; the top ten hold around 2.7%. Sequenced: PBMCs. The receptors come from a human donor in good health (CMV status not recorded). Some clones in this sample may be carry-over from other donors' samples.

The chain has TRBV7-2 and TRBJ2-1, with D maybe TRBD2 (7 bases). The germline CDR1 and CDR2 sequences are SGHTA and FQGNSA. V lost 4 bases, J lost 8 bases, and 18 bases lay in between. This CDR3 has 15 amino acids. The CDR3: CASSSGGRFGHEQFF. The CDR3 nucleotides read TGTGCCAGCAGCTCCGGGGGGCGTTTCGGGCATGAGCAGTTCTTC.

This clonotype was seen many times. CDR3 DNA sequence: TGTGCCAGCAGTTACCGTACTAGCGGGAGATCCTACGAGCAGTACTTC. Amino acid sequence: CASSYRTSGRSYEQYF. This sequence joins TRBV6-5 and TRBJ2-7, with 11 bases identical to TRBD2. Germline-derived CDR1 and CDR2 are MNHEY and SVGAGI. The length of the CDR3 is 16 residues. V lost 2 bases, J lost 1 base, and 4 bases stayed unmatched.

This clonotype was seen more than once but under ten times. The chain couples TRBV29-1 to TRBJ1-1; no firm D call. V was clipped by 7 bases and J by 4 bases, with 10 bases between them. The CDR3 sequence is 11 residues long. From germline, CDR1 is SQVTM and CDR2 ANQGSEA. The DNA of the CDR3 is TGCAGCGCTTTCACGATCACTGAAGCTTTCTTT. Protein product: CSAFTITEAFF.

In this sample, this clonotype turned up many times. The V gene is TRBV19, the J gene TRBJ2-7; 8 bases line up with TRBD1. CDR1 and CDR2 from the germline V gene are LNHDA and SQIVND (reference sequence). This CDR3 is built from 15 residues. V lost 6 bases to trimming and J lost 2 bases; unmatched junction nucleotides: 9. CDR3 in amino acids: CASSRDRGTTYEQYF. CDR3 in DNA: TGTGCCAGTAGCCGCGACAGGGGTACCACCTACGAGCAGTACTTC. The full variable domain, its missing parts supplied by reference TRBV19 and TRBJ2-7, is DGGITQSPKYLFRKEGQNVTLSCEQNLNHDAMYWYRQDPGQGLRLIYYSQIVNDFQKGDIAEGYSVSREKKESFPLTVTSAQKNPTAFYLCASSRDRGTTYEQYFGPGTRLTVT.

J is TRBJ1-4 and V is TRBV19; D remains ambiguous. The V and J ends lost 7 bases and 4 bases respectively, with 10 bases between them. Germline V gene data show CDR1 as LNHDA and CDR2 as SQIVND (reference sequence). The CDR3 is made up of 13 amino acids. The CDR3 reads CASNRRINEKLFF. Here the CDR3 DNA reads TGTGCCAGTAACCGACGGATTAATGAAAAACTGTTTTTT.

The CDR3 DNA is TGTGCCAGTAGTATAGCCGGAGGGTACCTGAACACTGAAGCTTTCTTT. Protein product: CASSIAGGYLNTEAFF. The rearrangement uses TRBV19 and TRBJ1-1; D is undetermined. Germline CDR1 LNHDA, CDR2 SQIVND (reference sequence). The CDR3 spans 16 residues. The V gene lost 1 base and the J gene lost 0 bases, with 12 bases spanning the gap.

This clonotype was observed a few times. Here the CDR3 DNA reads TGTGCCAGCAGTTTATTAGACCGGGGGCTCAATGAGCAGTTCTTC. This gives the protein CASSLLDRGLNEQFF. The chain uses TRBV27 and TRBJ2-1; D might be TRBD1 or TRBD2, each matching 6 bases. Per the germline V gene, CDR1 is MNHEY and CDR2 is SMNVEV (reference sequence). The CDR3 spans 15 residues. Trimming removed 1 base from V and 6 bases from J, with 13 bases in between.

Ten or more counts support this clonotype. The genes are TRBV7-9 and TRBJ1-1; 8 nucleotides match TRBD1. The trim removed 3 bases at V and 6 bases at J, leaving 18 bases unmatched. Germline V gene lookup returns CDR1 SEHNR and CDR2 FQNEAQ (reference sequence). This CDR3 region has 18 residues. CDR3 in amino acids: CASSFPPGGVTGASEAFF. The CDR3 nucleotides read TGTGCCAGCAGCTTCCCCCCAGGGGGCGTTACGGGGGCTTCTGAAGCTTTCTTT.

This clonotype has just a few counts. The chain recombines TRBV5-4 with TRBJ1-2; perhaps TRBD1 as D (5 bases). This CDR3 is built from 13 residues. Germline lookup yields CDR1 SGHNT and CDR2 YYREEE (reference sequence). Trimming removed 4 bases at V and 4 bases at J, with 11 bases between. CDR3 loop: CASSTDSIYGYTF. The CDR3 nucleotides read TGTGCCAGCAGCACCGACAGTATCTATGGCTACACCTTC. The full variable domain, rest sourced from reference TRBV5-4 and TRBJ1-2, is ETGVTQSPTHLIKTRGQQVTLRCSSQSGHNTVSWYQQALGQGPQFIFQYYREEENGRGNFPPRFSGLQFPNYSSELNVNALELDDSALYLCASSTDSIYGYTFGSGTRLTVV.

V gene TRBV24-1 combines with J gene TRBJ2-2; D not certain. The CDR3 runs to 13 residues. The ends were cut back, 2 bases at V and 7 bases at J, with 7 bases in the middle. Germline assignment: CDR1 KGHDR and CDR2 SFDVKD. The CDR3 bases are TGTGCCACCAGTGATTATAGGCACGGGGAGCTGTTTTTT. Protein sequence: CATSDYRHGELFF.

Ten or more counts support this clonotype. The chain joins TRBV7-2 to TRBJ2-5; no firm D call. Germline lookup yields CDR1 SGHTA and CDR2 FQGNSA. This CDR3 is 12 amino acids long. V gave up 5 bases and J gave up 5 bases, with 9 bases separating them. CDR3 loop: CASSLPMETQYF. In DNA, the CDR3 is TGTGCCAGCAGCCTCCCCATGGAGACCCAGTACTTC.

The chain couples TRBV6-2 or TRBV6-3 to TRBJ1-5; D is unclear. The CDR3 length is 16 residues. Germline CDR1 MNHEY, CDR2 SVGEGT. V dropped 6 bases and J dropped 2 bases, with 17 bases sitting between them. The CDR3: CASSRPSNGGNQPQHF. Written as DNA, the CDR3 is TGTGCCAGCAGCCGACCTAGTAACGGAGGCAATCAGCCCCAGCATTTT.

The chain employs TRBV20-1 and TRBJ2-5, with TRBD1 identical over 8 bases. V was clipped by 4 bases and J by 5 bases; unmatched bases: 6. The CDR3 consists of 13 residues. Germline V gene lookup returns CDR1 DFQATT and CDR2 SNEGSKA (reference sequence). The CDR3 spells CSANRGMGETQYF. In DNA, the CDR3 is TGCAGTGCTAACAGGGGGATGGGGGAGACCCAGTACTTC.

This clonotype came up a few times. The genes are TRBV2 and TRBJ2-2, with TRBD1 matching over 7 bases. This CDR3 has 13 residues. V lost 5 bases, J lost 6 bases, and 3 bases stayed unmatched. The germline V gene encodes CDR1 SNHLY and CDR2 FYNNEI. Written as DNA, the CDR3 is TGTGCCAGCAGTAGGGGGCTTCCCGGGGAGCTGTTTTTT. Its translation: CASSRGLPGELFF.

The table lists this clonotype with many counts. The chain joins TRBV7-2 to TRBJ2-1; 10 nucleotides agree with TRBD2. V shed 2 bases, J shed 7 bases, and the junction held 8 bases outside the gene matches. This CDR3 region has 16 residues. Germline V CDR1 and CDR2: SGHTA, FQGNSA. CDR3 region: CASSLKAGGPQNEQFF. The CDR3 DNA sequence: TGTGCCAGCAGCTTAAAAGCGGGGGGGCCTCAGAATGAGCAGTTCTTC.

This clonotype turned up a few times. This chain joins TRBV25-1 and TRBJ2-7; perhaps D is TRBD1 or TRBD2 (5 bases each). This CDR3 is built from 15 residues. V dropped 3 bases and J dropped 2 bases, with 14 bases sitting between them. From germline, CDR1 is MGHDK and CDR2 SYGVNS. CDR3 in amino acids: CASSDGTLGAYEQYF. CDR3 DNA sequence: TGTGCCAGCAGTGACGGGACCTTAGGCGCCTACGAGCAGTACTTC.

The rearrangement uses TRBV19 and TRBJ2-1; D possibly corresponds to TRBD2 (5 bases). Germline-derived CDR1 and CDR2 are LNHDA and SQIVND (reference sequence). The CDR3 loop spans 11 amino acids. V was pared by 10 bases and J by 6 bases, with 10 bases between. The CDR3 sequence is CATSEGNEQFF. CDR3 DNA sequence: TGTGCCACCTCAGAGGGCAATGAGCAGTTCTTC.

This sequence joins TRBV7-3 and TRBJ2-1, with D possibly matching TRBD2 (6 bases). V was trimmed by 5 bases and J by 2 bases, leaving 16 bases between them. CDR3 length equals 16 residues. The germline CDR1 and CDR2 sequences are SGHTA and FQGTGA. The CDR3 loop is CASSPGTGATYNEQFF. The CDR3, as DNA: TGTGCCAGCAGCCCCGGGACTGGGGCTACCTACAATGAGCAGTTCTTC.

The chain combines TRBV28 with TRBJ1-2, with D unclear. CDR1 and CDR2 (germline): MDHEN, SYDVKM. The CDR3 length is 15 residues. Trimming left V 6 bases short and J 4 bases short, with 18 bases between. CDR3 amino acids: CASSPGGEGGYGYTF. The DNA of the CDR3 is TGTGCCAGCAGCCCAGGTGGCGAGGGTGGCTATGGCTACACCTTC.

The V call is TRBV12-5, the J call TRBJ2-7, with 9 positions matching TRBD1. Germline trimming cut 0 bases from V and 5 bases from J; bases unmatched to any gene: 8. There are 16 residues in the CDR3. CDR1 and CDR2 (germline): LGHNT, FRNRAP. The CDR3 nucleotides are TGTGCTAGTGGTTTGGTACTTGGGACAGGGCACCACGAGCAGTACTTC. Translation: CASGLVLGTGHHEQYF.

V and J are TRBV6-6 and TRBJ2-1; TRBD1 aligns across 12 bases. The CDR3 is 17 amino acids. The J segment lost 9 bases and the V segment lost 6 bases, leaving 15 bases of the junction unmatched. The germline CDR1 and CDR2 sequences are MNHNY and SVGAGI (reference sequence). CDR3: CASSFFSSGTGGGEQFF. The CDR3 DNA reads as TGTGCCAGCAGCTTCTTCTCCTCCGGGACAGGGGGCGGTGAGCAGTTCTTC.

A few counts support this clonotype. The rearrangement joins TRBV5-6 to TRBJ2-1, with D possibly being TRBD2 (6 bases). The CDR3 length is 12 residues. V was pared by 6 bases and J by 10 bases, with 14 bases between. Germline-derived CDR1 and CDR2 are SGHDT and YYEEEE. Here the CDR3 reads CASNTRGREQFF. Written as DNA, the CDR3 is TGTGCCAGCAACACGCGGGGTAGGGAGCAGTTCTTC.

V usage is TRBV12-3 or TRBV12-4 and J usage is TRBJ2-5; 8 bases fit TRBD1. The CDR3 sequence is 13 residues long. With V trimmed by 6 bases and J by 5 bases, 5 bases remained unmatched. CDR3 sequence reads: CASRPTGAETQYF. In DNA, the CDR3 is TGTGCCAGCAGACCGACAGGGGCCGAGACCCAGTACTTC.

The V and J genes are TRBV28 and TRBJ1-1; D uncertain. The germline V gene encodes CDR1 MDHEN and CDR2 SYDVKM. The germline V and J ends were trimmed by 3 bases and 1 base, with 6 bases remaining between them. CDR3 length equals 13 residues. The CDR3 loop reads CASSFNGNTEAFF. In nucleotides, the CDR3 is TGTGCCAGCAGTTTTAACGGGAACACTGAAGCTTTCTTT. The variable domain in full, completed from reference TRBV28 and TRBJ1-1, reads DVKVTQSSRYLVKRTGEKVFLECVQDMDHENMFWYRQDPGLGLRLIYFSYDVKMKEKGDIPEGYSVSREKKERFSLILESASTNQTSMYLCASSFNGNTEAFFGQGTRLTVV.

This clonotype was observed many times. The chain has TRBV27 and TRBJ1-1; D might be TRBD1 (5 bases). Trimming pared 5 bases from V and 0 bases from J, leaving 19 bases between. The CDR3 has 17 amino acids. Germline CDR1 and CDR2: MNHEY and SMNVEV (reference sequence). The CDR3 reads CASSAAWGEALNTEAFF. The CDR3 nucleotides are TGTGCCAGCAGTGCAGCTTGGGGCGAAGCCCTGAACACTGAAGCTTTCTTT.

This clonotype was found a few times. The gene calls are TRBV5-4 and TRBJ2-7; 7 bases are shared with TRBD1. The CDR3 is made up of 14 amino acids. The V gene end was trimmed by 4 bases and the J gene end by 2 bases; junction bases not matched to a gene: 6. Germline CDR1 and CDR2: SGHNT and YYREEE (reference sequence). The CDR3: CASSIPDRAYEQYF. The CDR3 region has the DNA TGTGCCAGCAGCATACCCGACAGGGCCTACGAGCAGTACTTC. The whole variable domain, filled in from reference TRBV5-4 and TRBJ2-7, reads ETGVTQSPTHLIKTRGQQVTLRCSSQSGHNTVSWYQQALGQGPQFIFQYYREEENGRGNFPPRFSGLQFPNYSSELNVNALELDDSALYLCASSIPDRAYEQYFGPGTRLTVT.

This chain connects TRBV6-1 to TRBJ1-1; possible D gene TRBD1, 6 bases. The V and J ends lost 5 bases and 0 bases respectively, with 13 bases between them. The CDR3 has 15 residues. Germline V lookup: CDR1 MNHNS, CDR2 SASEGT. CDR3 region: CASSIWTAMNTEAFF. The DNA of the CDR3 is TGTGCCAGCAGTATATGGACAGCCATGAACACTGAAGCTTTCTTT.

This clonotype was recorded many times. This rearrangement joins TRBV7-2 to TRBJ1-6; no definite D call. The V gene lost 5 bases and the J gene lost 7 bases, with 18 bases spanning the gap. Germline CDR1 reads SGHTA; CDR2 reads FQGNSA. There are 16 residues in the CDR3. CDR3 amino acids: CASSRAARRGNSPLHF. The CDR3 nucleotides are TGTGCCAGCAGCCGAGCGGCCCGCCGAGGGAATTCACCCCTCCACTTT.

The V call is TRBV7-9, the J call TRBJ1-5; D not certain. Germline lookup yields CDR1 SEHNR and CDR2 FQNEAQ (reference sequence). This CDR3 spans 13 amino acids. V lost 5 bases and J lost 1, with 6 bases in between. CDR3 amino acids: CASSRESNQPQHF. The CDR3 DNA follows: TGTGCCAGCAGCCGTGAGAGCAATCAGCCCCAGCATTTT.

The genes are TRBV14 and TRBJ2-1; TRBD2 aligns across 11 bases. V dropped 0 bases and J dropped 7; count of bases not matched to a gene: 5. Germline CDR1 reads SGHDN; CDR2 reads FVKESK. The CDR3 has 16 amino acids. The CDR3 spells CASSQDSTSGRNEQFF. The CDR3 nucleotides read TGTGCCAGCAGCCAAGATTCAACTAGCGGGAGAAATGAGCAGTTCTTC.

This clonotype has ten or more counts. The chain uses TRBV7-2 and TRBJ2-1; no firm D call. The CDR3 sequence is 13 residues long. CDR1 and CDR2 from the germline V gene are SGHTA and FQGNSA. V was pared by 7 bases and J by 8 bases, with 15 bases between. DNA for the CDR3: TGTGCCAGCACCCTGACTCCCGACGATGAGCAGTTCTTC. Amino acids: CASTLTPDDEQFF.